What follows are 17 T cell receptor beta chains derived from one specimen sequenced in a study of cytomegalovirus exposure and HLA in healthy donors. The study ran its PCR with 60 Vbeta and 13 Jbeta primers. Sequencing was performed with immunoSEQ multiplex PCR; in TCRdb, only in-frame clones are kept and a portion is missing. The table shows over 150,000 clones, with 65% to 75% occurring only once. Sequencing was done on a sample of PBMCs. The receptors come from a man aged 25-45 years in good health and CMV-seropositive.

The J gene is TRBJ2-1, the V gene TRBV19; 7 positions match TRBD2. Germline values: CDR1 LNHDA, CDR2 SQIVND (reference sequence). This CDR3 has 13 amino acids. The V segment lost 3 bases and the J segment 6 bases; nucleotides outside the gene matches: 2. CDR3 loop: CASSMGGSNEQFF. CDR3 coding DNA: TGTGCCAGTAGTATGGGGGGGAGCAATGAGCAGTTCTTC. The full variable domain, its missing parts supplied by reference TRBV19 and TRBJ2-1, is DGGITQSPKYLFRKEGQNVTLSCEQNLNHDAMYWYRQDPGQGLRLIYYSQIVNDFQKGDIAEGYSVSREKKESFPLTVTSAQKNPTAFYLCASSMGGSNEQFFGPGTRLTVL.

V gene TRBV11-2 combines with J gene TRBJ2-7, with TRBD2 identical over 13 bases. Germline V lookup: CDR1 SGHAT, CDR2 FQNNGV. V dropped 4 bases and J dropped 7; count of bases not matched to a gene: 7. The CDR3 runs to 15 residues. As DNA, the CDR3 is TGTGCCAGCAGCTCGGGACTAGCGGGGAGGGTGGAGCAGTACTTC. Encoded protein: CASSSGLAGRVEQYF.

V gene TRBV5-4 combines with J gene TRBJ2-7, with 8 bases fitting TRBD2. J was trimmed by 6 bases and V by 2 bases; bases with no gene match: 7. Germline CDR1 is SGHNT and CDR2 is YYREEE (reference sequence). The CDR3 sequence is 14 residues long. CDR3 bases: TGTGCCAGCAGCTTTCCCGGGGGGGGGATCGAGCAGTACTTC. The encoded protein is CASSFPGGGIEQYF.

The V call is TRBV7-3, the J call TRBJ2-1, with a tentative D call TRBD1 (6 bases). The CDR3 sequence is 14 residues long. Germline V gene sequence: CDR1 SGHTA, CDR2 FQGTGA. With 5 bases removed from V and 7 bases from J, the gap between germline ends came to 15 bases. The CDR3 protein is CASSRAGTSNEQFF. The CDR3, as DNA: TGTGCCAGCAGCCGCGCCGGGACATCAAATGAGCAGTTCTTC.

The chain links TRBV9 to TRBJ2-1; 12 bases agree with TRBD2. With 3 bases clipped from V and 8 bases from J, the junction kept 12 bases outside the gene matches. This CDR3 contains 17 residues. Germline CDR1 and CDR2: SGDLS and YYNGEE. CDR3 amino acids: CASSELFSSGRADEQFF. CDR3 DNA sequence: TGTGCCAGCAGCGAACTCTTTTCTAGCGGGAGGGCCGATGAGCAGTTCTTC.

Concerning this clone: Its ends do not fully match the called genes, so a read error is possible. The CDR3 DNA reads TGTGCCAGCAGCGTAGGACTAGCTGCTTCCTACGACCAGTACTTC. It translates to CASSVGLAASYDQYF. The rearrangement uses TRBV9 and TRBJ2-7, with 7 bases aligning to TRBD2. CDR1 is SGDLS, CDR2 YYNGEE, per germline. This CDR3 region has 15 residues.

This rearrangement joins TRBV6-6 to TRBJ1-4, with 7 nucleotides matching TRBD1. The germline V gene encodes CDR1 MNHNY and CDR2 SVGAGI (reference sequence). The junction had 12 bases not matched to a gene; V was cut back by 9 bases and J by 8 bases. CDR3 length: 14 residues. DNA for the CDR3: TGTGCCAGTGAGGCGGACAGGTGGAAAGAAAAACTGTTTTTT. Protein: CASEADRWKEKLFF.

The chain carries TRBV5-5 and TRBJ2-7; TRBD1 matches 10 bases. The CDR3 is 14 residues long. V trimming: 4 bases; J trimming: 6 bases; junction bases outside the gene matches: 7. The germline V gene has CDR1 SGHKS and CDR2 YYEKEE (reference sequence). CDR3 loop: CASSTVRTGGEQYF. In nucleotides, the CDR3 is TGTGCCAGCAGCACGGTTCGGACAGGGGGCGAGCAGTACTTC. The full variable domain, with the rest looked up from reference TRBV5-5 and TRBJ2-7, is DAGVTQSPTHLIKTRGQQVTLRCSPISGHKSVSWYQQVLGQGPQFIFQYYEKEERGRGNFPDRFSARQFPNYSSELNVNALLLGDSALYLCASSTVRTGGEQYFGPGTRLTVT.

The rearrangement uses TRBV4-2 and TRBJ2-7; weak D call: TRBD2 (5 bases). CDR1 and CDR2 (germline): LGHNA, YNFKEQ. CDR3 length: 15 amino acids. V gave up 1 base and J gave up 2 bases, with 12 bases separating them. CDR3 in amino acids: CASSQVDGETYEQYF. The DNA of the CDR3 is TGTGCCAGCAGCCAAGTAGACGGGGAAACCTACGAGCAGTACTTC.

A single count supports this clone. In DNA, the CDR3 is TGCGCCAGCAGCTTGGCCGGACAGGGAGAGACCCAGTACTTC. It is translated as CASSLAGQGETQYF. This chain joins TRBV5-1 and TRBJ2-5; 8 bases map to TRBD1. V shed 0 bases, J shed 4 bases, and the junction held 2 bases outside the gene matches. The CDR3 is 14 amino acids. From germline, CDR1 is SGHRS and CDR2 YFSETQ.

The V call is TRBV5-1, the J call TRBJ2-1; possibly TRBD2 for D (5 bases). The CDR3 extends over 15 amino acids. Germline CDR1 SGHRS, CDR2 YFSETQ. Trimming removed 4 bases at V and 6 bases at J, with 17 bases between. DNA for the CDR3: TGCGCCAGCAGCCCGGCCGGGGTCGGATTCAATGAGCAGTTCTTC. Translated: CASSPAGVGFNEQFF.

The J gene is TRBJ1-3, the V gene TRBV5-4; 8 bases line up with TRBD1. Germline CDR1 reads SGHNT; CDR2 reads YYREEE (reference sequence). Losses at the gene ends were 4 bases for V and 4 bases for J; bases not matched to a gene: 10. The CDR3 sequence is 16 residues long. CDR3 loop: CASSDPLTGAGNTIYF. Here the CDR3 DNA reads TGTGCCAGCAGCGACCCCTTGACAGGGGCCGGAAACACCATATATTTT.

This clone was found once. This chain's CDR3 is CASSQGGISYNSPLHF. CDR3 sequence (DNA): TGCGCCAGCAGCCAAGGAGGGATCTCCTATAATTCACCCCTCCACTTT. The chain is built from TRBV4-3 and TRBJ1-6; D not resolved. Trimming shortened V by 1 base and J by 0 bases, and 7 bases separated the two germline ends. The CDR3 is made up of 16 amino acids. Germline values: CDR1 LGHNA, CDR2 YSLEER.

The chain has TRBV11-2 and TRBJ2-7; 11 nucleotides align to TRBD2. Germline loops: CDR1 SGHAT, CDR2 FQNNGV. The CDR3 has 17 amino acids. Germline trimming cut 1 base from V and 3 bases from J; bases unmatched to any gene: 8. This chain's CDR3 is CASSLVASGGPLYEQYF. The CDR3 DNA follows: TGTGCCAGCAGCTTAGTGGCTAGCGGGGGGCCCCTCTACGAGCAGTACTTC. The full variable domain, with the rest looked up from reference TRBV11-2 and TRBJ2-7, is EAGVAQSPRYKIIEKRQSVAFWCNPISGHATLYWYQQILGQGPKLLIQFQNNGVVDDSQLPKDRFSAERLKGVDSTLKIQPAKLEDSAVYLCASSLVASGGPLYEQYFGPGTRLTVT.

In DNA form, the CDR3 reads TGTGCCAGCAGCTTCGGGAGCTCTGGGGCCAACGTCCTGACTTTC. Its translation is CASSFGSSGANVLTF. The rearrangement joins TRBV7-8 to TRBJ2-6; D possibly corresponds to TRBD2 (6 bases). V was clipped by 3 bases and J by 0 bases, with 6 bases between them. From germline, CDR1 is SGHVS and CDR2 FQNEAQ. This CDR3 comprises 15 residues. Supplemented by reference TRBV7-8 and TRBJ2-6, the full variable domain reads GAGVSQSPRYKVAKRGQDVALRCDPISGHVSLFWYQQALGQGPEFLTYFQNEAQLDKSGLPSDRFFAERPEGSVSTLKIQRTQQEDSAVYLCASSFGSSGANVLTFGAGSRLTVL.

V gene TRBV19 combines with J gene TRBJ2-3; TRBD2 matches 11 bases. There are 17 residues in the CDR3. V gave up 5 bases and J gave up 0 bases; unmatched junction bases: 7. From germline, CDR1 is LNHDA and CDR2 SQIVND (reference sequence). The CDR3 reads CASSWGTSGVSTDTQYF. The CDR3 DNA reads TGTGCCAGTAGTTGGGGGACTAGCGGAGTTAGCACAGATACGCAGTATTTT.

This clone was seen only a few times. This chain joins TRBV19 and TRBJ1-1, with D hard to call. The germline gives CDR1 LNHDA, CDR2 SQIVND (reference sequence). The CDR3 extends over 12 amino acids. Trimming pared 5 bases from V and 7 bases from J, leaving 11 bases between. CDR3 amino acids: CASSLRPGEAFF. The DNA of the CDR3 is TGTGCCAGTAGTCTGAGACCGGGTGAAGCTTTCTTT. The variable domain in full, completed from reference TRBV19 and TRBJ1-1, reads DGGITQSPKYLFRKEGQNVTLSCEQNLNHDAMYWYRQDPGQGLRLIYYSQIVNDFQKGDIAEGYSVSREKKESFPLTVTSAQKNPTAFYLCASSLRPGEAFFGQGTRLTVV.